This T cell receptor beta chain was observed in a study of T cell clonality in common variable immunodeficiency. This CDR3 region has 15 residues. Germline V gene sequence: CDR1 SGHVS, CDR2 FQNEAQ. There are many counts of this clone. What it binds is unknown. From the germline J gene comes the end of the CDR3, since the read stops 3 residues before it. Regarding the study as a whole: Shared TCRbeta clones were fewer between CVID subjects than controls. T cell subpopulation sequencing would be needed to explain CVID clonality. In common variable immunodeficiency, TCR beta chains reportedly carried fewer deletions and N-nucleotide insertions.

Caucasian heritage predominated among both patients and controls. Clones were sequenced by immunoSEQ multiplex PCR, and TCRdb holds only the in-frame ones, with some missing. The sample contains around 81,000 clones, none occurring once; 0.75% to 1% lies in the top ten. The TCR comes from a person aged 18-69 years in good health. This rearrangement joins TRBV7-8 to TRBJ1-2, with TRBD1 identical over 9 bases. The specimen was peripheral blood mononuclear cells. CDR3 in amino acids: CASSLFSTGGDGYTF. The sequenced CDR3 bases are TGTGCCAGCAGCTTATTCTCGACAGGGGGGGACGGC. Supplemented by reference TRBV7-8 and TRBJ1-2, the full variable domain reads GAGVSQSPRYKVAKRGQDVALRCDPISGHVSLFWYQQALGQGPEFLTYFQNEAQLDKSGLPSDRFFAERPEGSVSTLKIQRTQQEDSAVYLCASSLFSTGGDGYTFGSGTRLTVV.